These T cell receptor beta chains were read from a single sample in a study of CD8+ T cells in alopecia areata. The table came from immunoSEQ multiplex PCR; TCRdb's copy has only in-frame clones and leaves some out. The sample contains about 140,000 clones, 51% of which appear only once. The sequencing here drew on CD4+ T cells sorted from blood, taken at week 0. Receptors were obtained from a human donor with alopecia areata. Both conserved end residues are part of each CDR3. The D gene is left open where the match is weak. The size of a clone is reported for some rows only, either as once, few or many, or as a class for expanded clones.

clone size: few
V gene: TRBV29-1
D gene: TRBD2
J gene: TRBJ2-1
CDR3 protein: CSVERAGAKDEQFF
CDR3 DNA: TGCAGCGTTGAGCGAGCGGGAGCCAAGGATGAGCAGTTCTTC

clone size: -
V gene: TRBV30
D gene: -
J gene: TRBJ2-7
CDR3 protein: CAFSQGKGEQYF
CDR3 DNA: TGTGCCTTCTCACAGGGAAAGGGCGAGCAGTACTTC

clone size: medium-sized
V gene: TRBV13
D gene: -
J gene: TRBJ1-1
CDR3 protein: CASSTLRTEAFF
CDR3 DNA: TGTGCCAGCAGCACCCTAAGAACTGAAGCTTTCTTT

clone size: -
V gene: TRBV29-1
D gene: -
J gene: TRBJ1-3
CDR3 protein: CSVEAPFTAQGGNTIYF
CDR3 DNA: TGCAGCGTTGAGGCCCCTTTCACGGCCCAGGGAGGAAACACCATATATTTT

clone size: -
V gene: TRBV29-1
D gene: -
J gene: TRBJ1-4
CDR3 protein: CSVRSGRKNEKLFF
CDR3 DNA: TGCAGCGTTCGTTCCGGGAGAAAAAATGAAAAACTGTTTTTT

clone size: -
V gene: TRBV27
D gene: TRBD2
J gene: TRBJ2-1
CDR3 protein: CASSPRLAGLSYNEQFF
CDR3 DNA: TGTGCCAGCAGCCCAAGACTAGCGGGACTATCCTACAATGAGCAGTTCTTC

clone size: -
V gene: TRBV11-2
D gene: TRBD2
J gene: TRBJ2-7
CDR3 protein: CASSFKREVYEQYF
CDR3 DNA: TGTGCCAGCAGCTTCAAGCGGGAGGTCTACGAGCAGTACTTC

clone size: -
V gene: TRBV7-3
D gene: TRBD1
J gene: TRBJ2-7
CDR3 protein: CASRFQGAPSYEQYF
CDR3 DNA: TGTGCCAGCAGATTTCAGGGGGCGCCTTCCTACGAGCAGTACTTC

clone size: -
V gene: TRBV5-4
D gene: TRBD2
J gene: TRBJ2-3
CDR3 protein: CASSVGTSGRDTQYF
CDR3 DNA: TGTGCCAGCAGTGTCGGGACTAGCGGGAGAGATACGCAGTATTTT

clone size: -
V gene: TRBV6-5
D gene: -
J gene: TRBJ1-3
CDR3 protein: CASSYSAESGTIYF
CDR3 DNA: TGTGCCAGCAGTTACTCGGCGGAGTCGGGCACCATATATTTT

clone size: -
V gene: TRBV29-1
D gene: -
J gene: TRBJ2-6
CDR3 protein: CSVFRRAAGANVLTF
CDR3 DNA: TGCAGCGTTTTTCGCCGGGCCGCTGGGGCCAACGTCCTGACTTTC

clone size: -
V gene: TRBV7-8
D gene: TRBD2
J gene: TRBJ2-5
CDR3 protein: CASSFQPRGAQYF
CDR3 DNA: TGTGCCAGCAGCTTTCAACCTCGGGGGGCCCAGTACTTC

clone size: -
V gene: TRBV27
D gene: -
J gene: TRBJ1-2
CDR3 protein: CARQDGPSLGSYTF
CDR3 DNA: TGTGCCAGACAAGACGGCCCCTCCCTTGGTAGCTACACCTTC

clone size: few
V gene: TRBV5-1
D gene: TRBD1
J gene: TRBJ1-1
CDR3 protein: CASSLRGDSIRYTEAFF
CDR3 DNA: TGCGCCAGCAGCTTGAGGGGGGACAGTATTCGGTACACTGAAGCTTTCTTT

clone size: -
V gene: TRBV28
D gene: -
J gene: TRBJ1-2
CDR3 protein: CASSLVEGLNYGYTF
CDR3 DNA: TGTGCCAGCAGTTTAGTGGAGGGGTTGAACTATGGCTACACCTTC

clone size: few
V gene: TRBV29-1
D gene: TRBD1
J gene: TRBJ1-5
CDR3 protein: CSVVDRAGQPQHF
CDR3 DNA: TGCAGCGTTGTCGACAGGGCAGGGCAGCCCCAGCATTTT

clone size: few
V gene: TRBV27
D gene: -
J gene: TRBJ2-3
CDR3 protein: CASNRGAGRSTDTQYF
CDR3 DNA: TGTGCCAGCAACCGGGGGGCGGGGCGGAGCACAGATACGCAGTATTTT

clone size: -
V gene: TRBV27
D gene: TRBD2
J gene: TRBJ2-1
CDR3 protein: CASSPQRASGVTEQFF
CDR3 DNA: TGTGCCAGCAGTCCGCAGAGGGCTAGCGGGGTAACTGAGCAGTTCTTC

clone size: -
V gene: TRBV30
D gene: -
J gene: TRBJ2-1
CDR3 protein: CASQRGNSYNEQFF
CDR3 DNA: TGTGCCTCCCAAAGGGGGAACTCCTACAATGAGCAGTTCTTC

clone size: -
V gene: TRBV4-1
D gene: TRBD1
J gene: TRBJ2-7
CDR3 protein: CASSQDAGTGVPYEQYF
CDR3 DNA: TGCGCCAGCAGCCAAGATGCCGGGACAGGAGTCCCCTACGAGCAGTACTTC

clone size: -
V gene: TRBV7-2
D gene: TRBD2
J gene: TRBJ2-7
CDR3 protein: CASRHGGVGDEQYF
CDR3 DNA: TGTGCCAGCAGGCACGGGGGGGTAGGCGACGAGCAGTACTTC

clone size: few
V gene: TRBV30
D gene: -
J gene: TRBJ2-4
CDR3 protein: CAWSVGRGAKNIQYF
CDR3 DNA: TGTGCCTGGAGTGTCGGTCGGGGGGCCAAAAACATTCAGTACTTC

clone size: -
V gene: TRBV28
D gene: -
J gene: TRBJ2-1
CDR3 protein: CASSPVGSGQNNEQFF
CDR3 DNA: TGTGCCAGCAGTCCTGTGGGAAGCGGGCAGAACAATGAGCAGTTCTTC

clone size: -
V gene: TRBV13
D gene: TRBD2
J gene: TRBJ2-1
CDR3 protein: CASSLGPPGPGLAGGGASYNEQFF
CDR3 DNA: TGTGCCAGCAGCTTAGGCCCGCCCGGACCGGGACTAGCGGGAGGTGGAGCCTCCTACAATGAGCAGTTCTTC

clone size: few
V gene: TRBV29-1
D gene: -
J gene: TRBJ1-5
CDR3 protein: CSVGENSNQPQHF
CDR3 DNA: TGCAGCGTTGGGGAGAATAGCAATCAGCCCCAGCATTTT

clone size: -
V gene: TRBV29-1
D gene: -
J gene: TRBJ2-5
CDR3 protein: CSVVGARIEETQYF
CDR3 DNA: TGCAGCGTTGTGGGGGCCCGTATAGAAGAGACCCAGTACTTC

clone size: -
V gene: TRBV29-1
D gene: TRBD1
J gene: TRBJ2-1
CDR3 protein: CSVEGRGLGEQFF
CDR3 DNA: TGCAGCGTTGAAGGCAGGGGGCTTGGTGAGCAGTTCTTC

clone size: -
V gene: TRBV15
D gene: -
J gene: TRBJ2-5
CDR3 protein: CATSREGSRGETQYF
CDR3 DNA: TGTGCCACCAGCAGAGAAGGGTCCCGAGGGGAGACCCAGTACTTC

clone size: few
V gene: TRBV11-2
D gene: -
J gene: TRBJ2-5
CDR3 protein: CASSSLGGKQETQYF
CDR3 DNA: TGTGCCAGCAGCTCGCTGGGGGGTAAACAAGAGACCCAGTACTTC

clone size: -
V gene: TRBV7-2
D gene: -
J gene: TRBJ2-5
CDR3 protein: CASSLGGGQETQYF
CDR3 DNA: TGTGCCAGCAGCTTAGGAGGAGGGCAAGAGACCCAGTACTTC

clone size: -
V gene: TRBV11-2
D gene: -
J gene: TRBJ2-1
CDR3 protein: CASSFLADEQFF
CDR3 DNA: TGTGCCAGCAGCTTCTTAGCTGATGAGCAGTTCTTC

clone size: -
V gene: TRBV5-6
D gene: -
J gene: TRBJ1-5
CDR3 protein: CASSLFGRVSNQPQHF
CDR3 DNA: TGTGCCAGCAGCTTGTTCGGCAGGGTGAGCAATCAGCCCCAGCATTTT

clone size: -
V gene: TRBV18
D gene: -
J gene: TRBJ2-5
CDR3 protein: CASSPPTRRETQYF
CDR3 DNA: TGTGCCAGCTCACCACCTACTCGACGGGAGACCCAGTACTTC

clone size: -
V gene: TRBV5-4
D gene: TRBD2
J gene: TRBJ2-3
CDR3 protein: CASSLRTSGGLGTDTQYF
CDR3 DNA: TGTGCCAGCAGCTTACGGACTAGCGGGGGTTTAGGCACAGATACGCAGTATTTT

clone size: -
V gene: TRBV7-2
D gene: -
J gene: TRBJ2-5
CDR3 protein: CASSFWGSRGETQYF
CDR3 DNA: TGTGCCAGCAGCTTCTGGGGATCTAGGGGGGAGACCCAGTACTTC

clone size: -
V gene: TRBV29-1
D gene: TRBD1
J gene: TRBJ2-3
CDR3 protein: CSVYRGSADTQYF
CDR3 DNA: TGCAGCGTCTACAGGGGGTCCGCAGATACGCAGTATTTT

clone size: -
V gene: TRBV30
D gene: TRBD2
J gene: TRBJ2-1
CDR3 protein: CAWSVRTQREGSEQFF
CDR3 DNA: TGTGCCTGGAGTGTAAGGACCCAGCGGGAGGGTTCAGAGCAGTTCTTC

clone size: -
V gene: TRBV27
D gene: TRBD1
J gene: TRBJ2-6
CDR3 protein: CASSRDSYSGANVLTF
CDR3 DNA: TGTGCCAGCAGCCGGGACAGCTACTCTGGGGCCAACGTCCTGACTTTC

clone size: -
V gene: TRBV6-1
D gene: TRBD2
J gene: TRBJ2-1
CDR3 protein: CASSAASGGYNEQFF
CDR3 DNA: TGTGCCAGCAGCGCCGCGAGCGGGGGCTACAATGAGCAGTTCTTC

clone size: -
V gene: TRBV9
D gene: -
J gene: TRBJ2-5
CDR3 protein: CASSVAKGQETQYF
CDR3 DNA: TGTGCCAGCAGCGTAGCTAAAGGGCAAGAGACCCAGTACTTC

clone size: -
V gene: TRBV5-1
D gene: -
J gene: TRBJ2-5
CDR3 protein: CASSPDSPPGTQYF
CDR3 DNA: TGCGCCAGCAGTCCAGACAGCCCACCAGGGACCCAGTACTTC

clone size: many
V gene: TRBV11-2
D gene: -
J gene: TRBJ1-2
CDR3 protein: CASSLMAANYGYTF
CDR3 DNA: TGTGCCAGCAGCTTGATGGCAGCTAACTATGGCTACACCTTC

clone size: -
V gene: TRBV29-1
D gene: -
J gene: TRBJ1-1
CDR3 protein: CSVTLVNTEAFF
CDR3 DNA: TGCAGCGTTACCTTGGTGAACACTGAAGCTTTCTTT

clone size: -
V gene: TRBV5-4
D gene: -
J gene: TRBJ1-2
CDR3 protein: CASSLAQVYGYTF
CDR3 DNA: TGTGCCAGCAGCTTGGCCCAAGTCTATGGCTACACCTTC

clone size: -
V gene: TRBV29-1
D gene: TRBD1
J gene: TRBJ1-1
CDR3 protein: CSVPGTAGAEAFF
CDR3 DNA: TGCAGCGTTCCCGGGACAGCCGGCGCTGAAGCTTTCTTT